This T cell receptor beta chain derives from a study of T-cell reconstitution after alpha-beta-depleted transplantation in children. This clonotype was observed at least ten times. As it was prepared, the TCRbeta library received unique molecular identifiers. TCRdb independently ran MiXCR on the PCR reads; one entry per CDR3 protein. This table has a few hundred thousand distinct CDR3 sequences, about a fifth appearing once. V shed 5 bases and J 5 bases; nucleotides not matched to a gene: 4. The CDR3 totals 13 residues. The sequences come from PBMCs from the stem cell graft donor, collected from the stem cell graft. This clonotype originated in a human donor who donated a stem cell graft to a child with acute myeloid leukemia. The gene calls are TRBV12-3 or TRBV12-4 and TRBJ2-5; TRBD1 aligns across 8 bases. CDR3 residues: CASSRQGRETQYF. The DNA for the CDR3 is TGTGCCAGCAGTCGACAGGGGAGGGAGACCCAGTACTTC.